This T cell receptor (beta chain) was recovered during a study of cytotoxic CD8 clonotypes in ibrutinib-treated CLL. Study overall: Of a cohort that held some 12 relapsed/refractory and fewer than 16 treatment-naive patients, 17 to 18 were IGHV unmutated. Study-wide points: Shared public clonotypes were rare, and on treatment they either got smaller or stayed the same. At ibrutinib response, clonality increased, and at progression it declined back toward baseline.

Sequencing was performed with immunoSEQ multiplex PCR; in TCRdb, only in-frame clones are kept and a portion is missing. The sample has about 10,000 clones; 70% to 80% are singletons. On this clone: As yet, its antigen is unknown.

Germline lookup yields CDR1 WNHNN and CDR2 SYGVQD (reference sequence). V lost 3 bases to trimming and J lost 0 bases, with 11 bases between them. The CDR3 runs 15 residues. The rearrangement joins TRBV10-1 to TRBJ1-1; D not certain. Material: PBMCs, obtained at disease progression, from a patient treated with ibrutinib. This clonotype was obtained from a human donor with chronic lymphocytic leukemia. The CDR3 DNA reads TGCGCCAGCAGTGACAGCTCCTTCATGAACACTGAAGCTTTCTTT. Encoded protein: CASSDSSFMNTEAFF.